The 29 T cell receptor beta chains below were found in one sample sequenced in a study of blood T cell repertoires in COVID-19 (dated by TCRdb to about 2020). Receptor amplification or capture employed the immunoSEQ multiplex PCR assay. TCRdb retrieved this table from immuneACCESS and kept in-frame rearrangements only. Not all clones are present; in checked studies, unresolved V genes account for under half, and no reason is known for the remainder. Counted in this sample were roughly 150,000 clones; about nine tenths of them appeared once. The ten most abundant clones make up around 5% of the sample. Source material: peripheral blood. The receptor set was obtained from a man younger than 35 with COVID-19, enrolled during active disease.

The chain carries TRBV19 and TRBJ1-5, with 9 bases fitting TRBD1. V was pared by 1 base and J by 0 bases, with 7 bases of the junction left unmatched. The CDR3 totals 18 residues. From germline, CDR1 is LNHDA and CDR2 SQIVND (reference sequence). The DNA of the CDR3 is TGTGCCAGTAGTATAGCCGGACAGGGGCGATATAGCAATCAGCCCCAGCATTTT. This translates into CASSIAGQGRYSNQPQHF.

This clone was detected only once. The chain has TRBV29-1 and TRBJ1-2; possibly TRBD1 for D (5 bases). This CDR3 region has 13 residues. From germline, CDR1 is SQVTM and CDR2 ANQGSEA. V was cut by 5 bases and J by 2 bases, with 12 bases left in between. CDR3 bases: TGCAGCGTTCCAAGACGGGGGAACTATGGCTACACCTTC. Its translation: CSVPRRGNYGYTF. Based on the CDR3 plus reference TRBV29-1 and TRBJ1-2, the full variable domain is SAVISQKPSRDICQRGTSLTIQCQVDSQVTMMFWYRQQPGQSLTLIATANQGSEATYESGFVIDKFPISRPNLTFSTLTVSNMSPEDSSIYLCSVPRRGNYGYTFGSGTRLTVV.

This clone appeared a single time. The genes are TRBV2 and TRBJ1-5, with D tentatively TRBD1 (5 bases). CDR3 size: 16 residues. The ends were cut back, 3 bases at V and 0 bases at J, with 12 bases in the middle. The germline V gene encodes CDR1 SNHLY and CDR2 FYNNEI. The CDR3 DNA reads as TGTGCCAGCAGTGAGGAGGGGACCTATAGCAATCAGCCCCAGCATTTT. Its translation is CASSEEGTYSNQPQHF. Full variable domain (outside the CDR3, taken from reference TRBV2 and TRBJ1-5): EPEVTQTPSHQVTQMGQEVILRCVPISNHLYFYWYRQILGQKVEFLVSFYNNEISEKSEIFDDQFSVERPDGSNFTLKIRSTKLEDSAMYFCASSEEGTYSNQPQHFGDGTRLSIL.

The gene calls are TRBV24-1 and TRBJ2-3; perhaps TRBD2 as D (5 bases). Trimming took off 5 bases at V and 0 bases at J, with 17 bases between the two ends. The CDR3 is made up of 17 amino acids. Germline CDR1 reads KGHDR; CDR2 reads SFDVKD. In DNA, the CDR3 is TGTGCCACCAGTGGCCCCAGGCTAGCAGATAGCACAGATACGCAGTATTTT. Its protein is CATSGPRLADSTDTQYF.

The V call is TRBV7-9, the J call TRBJ2-1, with D possibly TRBD2 on 5 matching bases. The CDR3 is made up of 14 amino acids. Looked up from germline, CDR1 is SEHNR and CDR2 is FQNEAQ (reference sequence). Between the trimmed V and J ends, which lost 1 base and 5 bases, there was a span of 9 bases. The DNA of the CDR3 is TGTGCCAGCAGCTTAGGAGGGCGGAACAATGAGCAGTTCTTC. Amino acid sequence: CASSLGGRNNEQFF.

The chain employs TRBV12-5 and TRBJ2-1; 8 bases align to TRBD2. V gave up 1 base and J gave up 1 base; unmatched junction bases: 3. The CDR3 extends over 16 amino acids. Germline V CDR1 and CDR2: LGHNT, FRNRAP. As DNA, the CDR3 is TGTGCTAGTGGTTTGGGACTAGCGCCATCCTACAATGAGCAGTTCTTC. This translates into CASGLGLAPSYNEQFF.

V is TRBV18 and J is TRBJ1-3; possibly TRBD1 for D (6 bases). V shed 2 bases and J shed 4 bases, with 12 bases lying between them. The V gene's germline CDR1 is KGHSH and CDR2 LQKENI. The CDR3 totals 15 residues. For the CDR3, the DNA is TGTGCCAGCTCACCAGAAACAGGGTTGGGAAACACCATATATTTT. Protein product: CASSPETGLGNTIYF.

With regard to this clone: Other nucleotide sequences from this sample produce the same CDR3. The chain has TRBV12-3 or TRBV12-4 and TRBJ2-7; 7 nucleotides align to TRBD2. V trimming: 1 base; J trimming: 4 bases; junction bases outside the gene matches: 1. The CDR3 covers 13 residues. CDR3 sequence: CASSLGGGYEQYF. Written as DNA, the CDR3 is TGTGCCAGCAGTTTAGGGGGAGGGTACGAGCAGTACTTC.

The chain links TRBV20-1 to TRBJ2-7, with D tentatively TRBD1 (6 bases). V was shortened by 7 bases and J by 5 bases, with 12 bases between the two germline ends. This CDR3 is built from 11 residues. Looked up from germline, CDR1 is DFQATT and CDR2 is SNEGSKA (reference sequence). CDR3 sequence (DNA): TGCAGTGGAGACCGGGACAACGAGCAGTACTTC. This translates into CSGDRDNEQYF.

The DNA of the CDR3 is TGTGCCAGCAGCACAGACAGTCGCCCCTCCCCCGAAAAACTGTTTTTT. This encodes CASSTDSRPSPEKLFF. This chain connects TRBV7-9 to TRBJ1-4; TRBD1 might be the D (5 bases). V shed 5 bases and J shed 8 bases, with 21 bases lying between them. Germline-derived CDR1 and CDR2 are SEHNR and FQNEAQ (reference sequence). The CDR3 is 16 amino acids.

The sample holds one count of this clone. The V gene is TRBV28, the J gene TRBJ2-1; the match to TRBD1 covers 10 bases. The CDR3 consists of 16 residues. Germline V gives CDR1 MDHEN, CDR2 SYDVKM. The J segment lost 7 bases and the V segment lost 6 bases, leaving 12 bases of the junction unmatched. DNA of the CDR3: TGTGCCAGCAGCTCATACCGGGACAGGGGTGTGAATGAGCAGTTCTTC. Translated: CASSSYRDRGVNEQFF.

The chain is built from TRBV19 and TRBJ2-1, with D possibly TRBD2 on 6 matching bases. The V and J ends lost 0 bases and 6 bases respectively, with 15 bases between them. Germline V gene data show CDR1 as LNHDA and CDR2 as SQIVND (reference sequence). This CDR3 comprises 16 residues. The CDR3 reads CASSIDRGGGPNEQFF. The CDR3 DNA follows: TGTGCCAGTAGTATAGACCGGGGAGGTGGTCCCAATGAGCAGTTCTTC.

Details on this clone: An end of the junction does not agree with germline; a read error may underlie this. CDR3 sequence (DNA): TGTGCCAGCGGACGAACCGGGACATCGGTTGAAAAACTGCTTTTT. Encoded protein: CASGRTGTSVEKLLF. This rearrangement joins TRBV27 to TRBJ1-4; D is perhaps TRBD1 (6 bases). The CDR3 sequence is 15 residues long. Germline-derived CDR1 and CDR2 are MNHEY and SMNVEV (reference sequence). Combining the CDR3 with reference TRBV27 and TRBJ1-4 gives the whole variable domain EAQVTQNPRYLITVTGKKLTVTCSQNMNHEYMSWYRQDPGLGLRQIYYSMNVEVTDKGDVPEGYKVSRKEKRNFPLILESPSPNQTSLYFCASGRTGTSVEKLLFGSGTQLSVL.

The rearrangement joins TRBV6-2 or TRBV6-3 to TRBJ2-1; 8 positions agree with TRBD2. With V trimmed by 4 bases and J by 6 bases, 8 bases remained unmatched. This CDR3 is 15 amino acids long. Germline loops: CDR1 MNHEY, CDR2 SVGEGT. This CDR3 is CASSSLAGPSNEQFF. The CDR3 DNA reads TGTGCCAGCAGTTCTCTAGCGGGCCCTTCCAATGAGCAGTTCTTC.

The chain joins TRBV7-9 to TRBJ1-6; TRBD1 might be the D (5 bases). The CDR3 covers 16 residues. Trimming left V 5 bases short and J 10 bases short, with 21 bases between. Germline V gives CDR1 SEHNR, CDR2 FQNEAQ (reference sequence). CDR3 loop: CASSDKEGRGYSPLHF. DNA for the CDR3: TGTGCCAGCAGCGACAAAGAGGGACGGGGGTACTCACCCCTCCACTTT. The entire variable domain, with the rest obtained from reference TRBV7-9 and TRBJ1-6, is as follows: DTGVSQNPRHKITKRGQNVTFRCDPISEHNRLYWYRQTLGQGPEFLTYFQNEAQLEKSRLLSDRFSAERPKGSFSTLEIQRTEQGDSAMYLCASSDKEGRGYSPLHFGNGTRLTVT.

This clone was detected a few times. The genes are TRBV9 and TRBJ2-5; 7 nucleotides agree with TRBD1. The CDR3 sequence is 13 residues long. V lost 1 base, J lost 3 bases, and 0 bases stayed unmatched. Germline V gene sequence: CDR1 SGDLS, CDR2 YYNGEE. The CDR3 sequence is CASSVQGEETQYF. CDR3 DNA sequence: TGTGCCAGCAGCGTACAGGGGGAAGAGACCCAGTACTTC.

This rearrangement joins TRBV5-5 to TRBJ2-7; D is unclear. The CDR3 spans 13 residues. The V end lost 5 bases, the J end lost 2 bases, and 11 bases lay between the germline ends. The germline gives CDR1 SGHKS, CDR2 YYEKEE (reference sequence). DNA for the CDR3: TGTGCCAGCAGGACACAGCTAACCTACGAGCAGTACTTC. As protein: CASRTQLTYEQYF.

This chain joins TRBV28 and TRBJ1-5; a possible D gene is TRBD1 (6 bases). Deletions cut 11 bases from V and 0 bases from J, with 14 bases between. This CDR3 has 14 amino acids. CDR1 MDHEN and CDR2 SYDVKM come from the germline V gene. This chain's CDR3 is CASRDTYSNQPQHF. The CDR3 DNA follows: TGTGCCTCACGGGACACCTATAGCAATCAGCCCCAGCATTTT.

The chain combines TRBV3-1 (or the pseudogene TRBV3-2) with TRBJ2-2; no firm D call. CDR3 size: 15 residues. V gave up 3 bases and J gave up 8 bases, with 16 bases separating them. CDR1 LGHDT and CDR2 YNNKEL come from the germline V gene (reference sequence). The CDR3 coding sequence is TGTGCCAGCAGCCAGAGAATTGGAAGCGCGGGGGAGCTGTTTTTT. It yields the protein CASSQRIGSAGELFF.

The CDR3 sequence: CASSVEDRGYGYTF. In DNA, the CDR3 is TGTGCCAGCAGCGTAGAGGACAGGGGCTATGGCTACACCTTC. The genes are TRBV9 and TRBJ1-2, with TRBD1 matching over 9 bases. Trimming at V came to 0 bases and at J to 4 bases, leaving 1 base not matched to a gene. This CDR3 region has 14 residues. The V gene's germline CDR1 is SGDLS and CDR2 YYNGEE.

The CDR3 DNA reads TGCGCCAGCAGCCAAAAGACGGACAGATTCGACAATGAGCAGTTCTTC. This codes for CASSQKTDRFDNEQFF. The V gene is TRBV4-1, the J gene TRBJ2-1; D may be TRBD1 (6 bases). The CDR3 totals 16 residues. Germline V lookup: CDR1 MGHRA, CDR2 YSYEKL. Between the trimmed V and J ends, which lost 2 bases and 5 bases, there was a span of 16 bases.

The CDR3 DNA reads TGTGCCAGCAGCTTAGGGACAGGGTTAAAGACTGAAGCTTTCTTT. Residues: CASSLGTGLKTEAFF. The chain couples TRBV7-6 to TRBJ1-1, with 8 nucleotides matching TRBD1. Germline CDR1 SGHVS, CDR2 FNYEAQ. V lost 1 base to trimming and J lost 5 bases; unmatched junction nucleotides: 6. The CDR3 contains 15 residues.

This chain connects TRBV28 to TRBJ2-7; no reliable D call. CDR3 length equals 13 residues. The V and J ends lost 2 bases and 3 bases respectively, with 8 bases between them. CDR1 MDHEN and CDR2 SYDVKM come from the germline V gene. CDR3 bases: TGTGCCAGCAGTTTAACGCCAGTCTACGAGCAGTACTTC. Translated, it gives CASSLTPVYEQYF. The variable domain in full, completed from reference TRBV28 and TRBJ2-7, reads DVKVTQSSRYLVKRTGEKVFLECVQDMDHENMFWYRQDPGLGLRLIYFSYDVKMKEKGDIPEGYSVSREKKERFSLILESASTNQTSMYLCASSLTPVYEQYFGPGTRLTVT.

J is TRBJ2-5 and V is TRBV13; 8 bases align to TRBD2. Germline CDR1 PRHDT, CDR2 FYEKMQ (reference sequence). V lost 8 bases, J lost 4 bases, and 9 bases stayed unmatched. The CDR3 extends over 14 amino acids. The CDR3 here is CASSTRAGGETQYF. CDR3 bases: TGTGCCAGCTCAACCCGTGCGGGAGGAGAGACCCAGTACTTC.

The rearrangement links TRBV11-2 to TRBJ2-1; tentative D call: TRBD2 (5 bases). The CDR3 loop spans 18 amino acids. V gave up 3 bases and J gave up 4 bases, with 22 bases separating them. The V gene's germline CDR1 is SGHAT and CDR2 FQNNGV. The DNA for the CDR3 is TGTGCCAGCAGCTTTCGGGGTAGCCTAATAGGGTCTTACAATGAGCAGTTCTTC. The encoded protein is CASSFRGSLIGSYNEQFF.

A single count supports this clone. The rearrangement joins TRBV11-2 to TRBJ2-5; no reliable D call. Trimming removed 4 bases at V and 10 bases at J, with 13 bases between. Germline V gives CDR1 SGHAT, CDR2 FQNNGV. The CDR3 loop spans 12 amino acids. The CDR3 DNA follows: TGTGCCAGCAGCTCTGGGCCCCAGAGCCAGTACTTC. Protein: CASSSGPQSQYF. Complete variable domain (other parts from reference TRBV11-2 and TRBJ2-5): EAGVAQSPRYKIIEKRQSVAFWCNPISGHATLYWYQQILGQGPKLLIQFQNNGVVDDSQLPKDRFSAERLKGVDSTLKIQPAKLEDSAVYLCASSSGPQSQYFGPGTRLLVL.

J is TRBJ1-5 and V is TRBV2, with a weak D call TRBD1 (6 bases). Germline values: CDR1 SNHLY, CDR2 FYNNEI. Trimming took off 6 bases at V and 4 bases at J, with 10 bases between the two ends. The CDR3 totals 13 residues. The CDR3: CASRYTGNQPQHF. CDR3 in DNA: TGTGCCAGCAGGTATACAGGGAATCAGCCCCAGCATTTT.

The chain carries TRBV9 and TRBJ2-2; 8 bases match TRBD2. The CDR3 extends over 14 amino acids. The junction had 3 bases not matched to a gene; V was cut back by 3 bases and J by 5 bases. Germline lookup yields CDR1 SGDLS and CDR2 YYNGEE. CDR3 sequence (DNA): TGTGCCAGCAGCGCCTCTAGCGGGACCGGGGAGCTGTTTTTT. Protein sequence: CASSASSGTGELFF.

The chain couples TRBV4-3 to TRBJ1-5, with D uncertain. CDR3 length equals 13 residues. V lost 1 base and J 7 bases, leaving 8 bases between the germline ends. CDR1 is LGHNA and CDR2 is YSLEER in the germline V gene. The CDR3 spells CASSQVEGQPQHF. The CDR3 DNA is TGCGCCAGCAGCCAAGTAGAGGGCCAGCCCCAGCATTTT.